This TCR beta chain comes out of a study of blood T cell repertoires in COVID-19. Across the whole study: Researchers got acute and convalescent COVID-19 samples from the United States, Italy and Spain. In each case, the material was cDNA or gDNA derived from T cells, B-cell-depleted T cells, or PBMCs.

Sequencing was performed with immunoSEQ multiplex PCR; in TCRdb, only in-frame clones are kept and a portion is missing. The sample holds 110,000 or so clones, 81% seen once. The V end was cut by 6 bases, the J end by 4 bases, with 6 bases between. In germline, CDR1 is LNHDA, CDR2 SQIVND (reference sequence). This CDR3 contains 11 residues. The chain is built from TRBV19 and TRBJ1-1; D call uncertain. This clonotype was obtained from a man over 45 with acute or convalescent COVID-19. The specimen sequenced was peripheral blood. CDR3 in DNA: TGTGCCAGTAGCCGGGGCACTGAAGCTTTCTTT. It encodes CASSRGTEAFF.